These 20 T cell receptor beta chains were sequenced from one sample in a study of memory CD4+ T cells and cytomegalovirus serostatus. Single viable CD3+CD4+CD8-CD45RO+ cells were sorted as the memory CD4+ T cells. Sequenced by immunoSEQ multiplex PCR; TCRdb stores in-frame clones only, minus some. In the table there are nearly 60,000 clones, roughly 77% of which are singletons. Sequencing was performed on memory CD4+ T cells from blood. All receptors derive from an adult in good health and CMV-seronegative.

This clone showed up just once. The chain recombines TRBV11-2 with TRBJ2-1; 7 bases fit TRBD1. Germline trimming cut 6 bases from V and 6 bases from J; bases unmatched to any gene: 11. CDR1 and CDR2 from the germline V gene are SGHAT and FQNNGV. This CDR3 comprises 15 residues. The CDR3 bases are TGTGCCAGCAGTGGGGGTACAGGGGATTTCAATGAGCAGTTCTTC. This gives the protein CASSGGTGDFNEQFF. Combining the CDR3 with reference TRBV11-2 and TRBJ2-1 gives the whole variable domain EAGVAQSPRYKIIEKRQSVAFWCNPISGHATLYWYQQILGQGPKLLIQFQNNGVVDDSQLPKDRFSAERLKGVDSTLKIQPAKLEDSAVYLCASSGGTGDFNEQFFGPGTRLTVL.

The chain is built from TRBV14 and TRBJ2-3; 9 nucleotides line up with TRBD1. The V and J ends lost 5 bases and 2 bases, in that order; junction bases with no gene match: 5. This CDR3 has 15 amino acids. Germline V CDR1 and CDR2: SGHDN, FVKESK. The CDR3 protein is CASSKGQGHTDTQYF. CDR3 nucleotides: TGTGCCAGCAGCAAAGGACAGGGGCACACAGATACGCAGTATTTT.

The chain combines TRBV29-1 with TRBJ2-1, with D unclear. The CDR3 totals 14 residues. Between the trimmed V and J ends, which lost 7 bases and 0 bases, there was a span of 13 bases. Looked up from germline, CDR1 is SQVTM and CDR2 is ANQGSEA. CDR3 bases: TGCAGCGCCTCGGACCAACCCTCCTACAATGAGCAGTTCTTC. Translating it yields CSASDQPSYNEQFF.

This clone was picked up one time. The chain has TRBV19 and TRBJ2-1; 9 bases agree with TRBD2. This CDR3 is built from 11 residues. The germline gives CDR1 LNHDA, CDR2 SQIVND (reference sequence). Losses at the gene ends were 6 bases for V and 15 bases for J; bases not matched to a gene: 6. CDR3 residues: CASRRLAAMFF. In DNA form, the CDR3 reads TGTGCCAGTAGAAGACTAGCGGCAATGTTCTTC.

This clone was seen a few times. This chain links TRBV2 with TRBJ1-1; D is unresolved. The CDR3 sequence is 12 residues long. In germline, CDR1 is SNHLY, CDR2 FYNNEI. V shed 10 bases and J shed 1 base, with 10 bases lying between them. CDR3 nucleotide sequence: TGTGCCACCACGTATGAGAACACTGAAGCTTTCTTT. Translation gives CATTYENTEAFF. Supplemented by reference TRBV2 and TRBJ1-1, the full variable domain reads EPEVTQTPSHQVTQMGQEVILRCVPISNHLYFYWYRQILGQKVEFLVSFYNNEISEKSEIFDDQFSVERPDGSNFTLKIRSTKLEDSAMYFCATTYENTEAFFGQGTRLTVV.

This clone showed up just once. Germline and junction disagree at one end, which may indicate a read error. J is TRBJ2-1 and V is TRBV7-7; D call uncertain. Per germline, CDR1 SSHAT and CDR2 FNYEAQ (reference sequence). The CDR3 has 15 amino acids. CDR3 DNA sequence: TGTGCTAGCAGCCTTAGTCCCGGTGAATACAATGAGCAGTTCTTC. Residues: CASSLSPGEYNEQFF.

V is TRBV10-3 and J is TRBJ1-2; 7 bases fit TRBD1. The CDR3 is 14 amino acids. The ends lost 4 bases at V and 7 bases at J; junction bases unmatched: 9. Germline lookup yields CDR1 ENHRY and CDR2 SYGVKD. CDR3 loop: CAISVDTGDGGYTF. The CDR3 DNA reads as TGTGCCATCAGTGTGGATACAGGGGATGGTGGCTACACCTTC.

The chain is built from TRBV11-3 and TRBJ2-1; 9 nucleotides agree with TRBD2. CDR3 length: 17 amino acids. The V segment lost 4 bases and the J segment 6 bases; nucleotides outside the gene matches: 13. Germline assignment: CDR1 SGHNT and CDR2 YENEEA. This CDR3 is CASSSRGGTSRFNEQFF. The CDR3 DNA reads TGTGCCAGCAGCTCCAGGGGTGGGACTAGCCGGTTCAATGAGCAGTTCTTC. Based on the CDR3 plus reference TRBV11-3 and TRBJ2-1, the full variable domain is EAGVVQSPRYKIIEKKQPVAFWCNPISGHNTLYWYLQNLGQGPELLIRYENEEAVDDSQLPKDRFSAERLKGVDSTLKIQPAELGDSAVYLCASSSRGGTSRFNEQFFGPGTRLTVL.

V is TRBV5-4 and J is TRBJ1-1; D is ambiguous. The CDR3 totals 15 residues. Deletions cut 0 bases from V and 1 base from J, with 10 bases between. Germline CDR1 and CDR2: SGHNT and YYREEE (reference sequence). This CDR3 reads CASSLVGRANTEAFF. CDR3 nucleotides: TGTGCCAGCAGCTTGGTCGGCAGAGCGAACACTGAAGCTTTCTTT.

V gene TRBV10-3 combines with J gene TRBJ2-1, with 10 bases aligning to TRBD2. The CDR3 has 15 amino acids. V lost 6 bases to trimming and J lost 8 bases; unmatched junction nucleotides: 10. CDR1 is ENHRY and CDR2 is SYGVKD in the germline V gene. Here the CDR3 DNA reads TGTGCCATCAGGGCTCACAGCGGGAGGGCCGATGAGCAGTTCTTC. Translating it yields CAIRAHSGRADEQFF.

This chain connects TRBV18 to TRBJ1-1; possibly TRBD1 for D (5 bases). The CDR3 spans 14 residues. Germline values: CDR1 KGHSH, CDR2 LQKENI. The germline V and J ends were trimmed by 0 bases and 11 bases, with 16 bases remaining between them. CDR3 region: CASSPPTGARGAFF. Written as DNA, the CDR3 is TGTGCCAGCTCACCACCGACCGGGGCCAGAGGGGCTTTCTTT.

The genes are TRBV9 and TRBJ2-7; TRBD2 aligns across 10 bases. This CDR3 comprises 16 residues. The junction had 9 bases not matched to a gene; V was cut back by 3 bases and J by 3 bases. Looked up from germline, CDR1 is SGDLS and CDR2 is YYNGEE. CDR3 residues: CASSAGPGTSDYEQYF. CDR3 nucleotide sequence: TGTGCCAGCAGCGCCGGCCCCGGGACTAGCGACTACGAGCAGTACTTC.

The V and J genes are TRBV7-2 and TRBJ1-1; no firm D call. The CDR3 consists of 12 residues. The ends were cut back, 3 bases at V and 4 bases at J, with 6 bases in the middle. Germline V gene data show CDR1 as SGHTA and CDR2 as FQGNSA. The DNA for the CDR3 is TGTGCCAGCAGCTTTGACGGCACTGAAGCTTTCTTT. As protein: CASSFDGTEAFF.

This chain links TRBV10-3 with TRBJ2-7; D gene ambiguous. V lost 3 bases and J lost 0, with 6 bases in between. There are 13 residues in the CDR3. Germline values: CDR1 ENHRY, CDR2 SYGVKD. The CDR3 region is CAISDDGSYEQYF. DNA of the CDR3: TGTGCCATCAGTGACGATGGCTCCTACGAGCAGTACTTC.

The CDR3 sequence is CASSFIGSGPYTGELFF. DNA of the CDR3: TGTGCCAGCAGCTTCATAGGGTCGGGACCCTACACCGGGGAGCTGTTTTTT. The chain recombines TRBV11-3 with TRBJ2-2; either TRBD1 or TRBD2 may fit D (5 bases each). This CDR3 spans 17 amino acids. V lost 3 bases to trimming and J lost 3 bases, with 17 bases between them. From germline, CDR1 is SGHNT and CDR2 YENEEA.

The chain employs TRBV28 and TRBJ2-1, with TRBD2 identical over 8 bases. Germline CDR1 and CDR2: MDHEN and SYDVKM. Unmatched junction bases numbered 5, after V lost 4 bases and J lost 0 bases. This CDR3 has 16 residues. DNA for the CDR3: TGTGCCAGCAGTTCACCCGGGAGGGCCTCCTACAATGAGCAGTTCTTC. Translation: CASSSPGRASYNEQFF.

The CDR3 DNA reads TGTGCCAGCAGCTTAGAAGGACGGACTAGCACAGATACGCAGTATTTT. This translates into CASSLEGRTSTDTQYF. V gene TRBV7-2 combines with J gene TRBJ2-3; a weak D match, TRBD2 (5 bases). This CDR3 has 16 amino acids. The germline V and J ends were trimmed by 1 base and 0 bases, with 11 bases remaining between them. Per germline, CDR1 SGHTA and CDR2 FQGNSA.

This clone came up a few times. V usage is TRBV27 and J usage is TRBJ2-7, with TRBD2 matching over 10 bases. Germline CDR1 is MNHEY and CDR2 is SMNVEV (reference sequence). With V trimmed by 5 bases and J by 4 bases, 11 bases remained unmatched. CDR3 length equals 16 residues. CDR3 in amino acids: CASSIDPGTSAYEQYF. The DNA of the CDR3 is TGTGCCAGCAGTATAGATCCCGGGACTAGCGCTTACGAGCAGTACTTC.

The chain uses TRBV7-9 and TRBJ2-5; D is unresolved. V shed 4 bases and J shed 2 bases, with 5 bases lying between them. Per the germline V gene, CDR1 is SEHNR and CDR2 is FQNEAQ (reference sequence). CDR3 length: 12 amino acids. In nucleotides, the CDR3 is TGTGCCAGCAGCTCACTTCAAGAGACCCAGTACTTC. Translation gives CASSSLQETQYF.

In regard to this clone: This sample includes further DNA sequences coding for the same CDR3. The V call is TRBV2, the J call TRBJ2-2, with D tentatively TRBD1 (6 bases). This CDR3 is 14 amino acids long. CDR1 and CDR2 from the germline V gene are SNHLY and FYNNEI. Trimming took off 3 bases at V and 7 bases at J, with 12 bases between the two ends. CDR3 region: CASSDRGLVGELFF. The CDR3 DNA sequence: TGTGCCAGCAGTGACAGGGGTTTGGTCGGGGAGCTGTTTTTT.